In this sample, the clone carrying this TCR beta chain turned up once. What it recognizes is unknown. Clones were sequenced by immunoSEQ multiplex PCR, and TCRdb holds only the in-frame ones, with some missing. The sample yields millions of clones, about 95% seen once. Naivety among CD8 cells was defined by CD45RO negativity and positive CCR7 selection, thereby excluding terminally differentiated effector memory CD45RA+ cells. The data were taken from a study of shared clonotypes between healthy human individuals. Findings and caveats of the study: With a handful of donors compared, 4.5% to 6.5% of naive CD4 clonotypes were shared.

The TCR sequence derives from a man between 18 and 35 years old in good health. Sequencing was performed on naive CD8+ T cells sorted from blood.

CDR3 protein: CASSSGLAGGNEQFF. CDR3 bases: TGCGCCAGCAGCTCGGGGCTGGCGGGAGGAAATGAGCAGTTCTTC. The chain carries TRBV5-1 and TRBJ2-1, with 8 bases aligning to TRBD2. After removal of 3 bases from V and 7 bases from J, the junction contained 9 bases not matched to a gene. Germline V lookup: CDR1 SGHRS, CDR2 YFSETQ. This CDR3 spans 15 amino acids.